This T cell receptor (beta chain) was recovered during a study of T cell clones after liver transplantation. This CDR3 is built from 15 residues. Per germline, CDR1 LNHDA and CDR2 SQIVND (reference sequence). The V and J ends lost 9 bases and 3 bases, in that order; junction bases with no gene match: 9. Profiled with immunoSEQ multiplex PCR; TCRdb holds only in-frame clones, not every one. The sample has tens of thousands of clones, 75% to 85% seen once. This specimen consisted of CD4+ T cells from blood, obtained 12 months after liver transplant. The V gene is TRBV19, the J gene TRBJ2-4, with 9 nucleotides matching TRBD1. The receptor's source is a human patient who received a liver transplant. Among the T cells, some may be from the graft donor. As DNA, the CDR3 is TGTGCCAGCCGAGGACAGGGGATGGTCAAAAACATTCAGTACTTC. Its protein is CASRGQGMVKNIQYF.